These T cell receptor beta chains were read from a single sample in a study of control samples from healthy donors and cancer patients. Some clones are missing from TCRdb's copy, which holds only in-frame ones; the method was immunoSEQ multiplex PCR. The sample lists about 65,000 clones, approximately 90% occurring once. The specimen was PBMCs. The receptors originated from a woman in her forties or fifties with colorectal cancer. Each CDR3 is given with its conserved first and last residue. Fields, in order: clone size, V gene, CDR3 protein. The size field is filled for only some rows; it gives once, few, many or a size class.

clone size: -
V gene: TRBV7-8
CDR3 protein: CASSSAYEQYF

clone size: -
V gene: TRBV14
CDR3 protein: CASSHTGTGQFKLFF

clone size: -
V gene: TRBV7-3
CDR3 protein: CASSLFGREEAFF

clone size: -
V gene: TRBV5-1
CDR3 protein: CASSRDGNEKLFF

clone size: -
V gene: TRBV5-4
CDR3 protein: CASSWDRENTEAFF

clone size: -
V gene: TRBV5-5
CDR3 protein: CASSLSPNLGPYEQYF

clone size: -
V gene: TRBV6-1
CDR3 protein: CASIERWWGSTGQDEKLFF

clone size: -
V gene: TRBV30
CDR3 protein: CAWTVGAEAFF

clone size: -
V gene: TRBV6-5
CDR3 protein: CASWTGPLNDEQYF

clone size: -
V gene: TRBV30
CDR3 protein: CAWGGTANTGELFF

clone size: -
V gene: TRBV15
CDR3 protein: CATSKDRSAYNEQFF

clone size: -
V gene: TRBV20-1
CDR3 protein: CSASKRAPSYGYTF

clone size: -
V gene: TRBV2
CDR3 protein: CASSDILAGRTYEQYF

clone size: few
V gene: TRBV7-2
CDR3 protein: CASSPTREKLFF

clone size: -
V gene: TRBV5-5
CDR3 protein: CASSLETPGRTKNIQYF

clone size: -
V gene: TRBV19
CDR3 protein: CASRDRAVNEQFF

clone size: -
V gene: TRBV6-6
CDR3 protein: CASSSRLGGGETQYF

clone size: -
V gene: TRBV6-1
CDR3 protein: CASSEVSREGLNEQFF

clone size: once
V gene: TRBV5-1
CDR3 protein: CASSFGPGQGARTYEQYF

clone size: few
V gene: TRBV28
CDR3 protein: CASSFRGKGYYGYTF

clone size: -
V gene: TRBV11-1
CDR3 protein: CASSSSGGETQYF

clone size: -
V gene: TRBV6-6
CDR3 protein: CASSYETDEQYF

clone size: -
V gene: TRBV7-3
CDR3 protein: CASSLPGLAGVNEQFF

clone size: -
V gene: TRBV5-8
CDR3 protein: CASSTGLTYEQYF

clone size: -
V gene: TRBV28
CDR3 protein: CASSTPQEGNTEAFF

clone size: once
V gene: TRBV7-3
CDR3 protein: CASSLNAGESGYTF

clone size: -
V gene: TRBV6-6
CDR3 protein: CASSSQMGETQYF

clone size: -
V gene: TRBV7-8
CDR3 protein: CASSKLLGGETQYF

clone size: -
V gene: TRBV6-5
CDR3 protein: CASRKTGNQPQHF

clone size: -
V gene: TRBV9
CDR3 protein: CASSGSAGKDTGELFF

clone size: -
V gene: TRBV3-1/TRBV3-2
CDR3 protein: CASSQRSEAPNRGRAYNEQFF

clone size: few
V gene: TRBV19
CDR3 protein: CASSIQGASNYGYTF

clone size: -
V gene: TRBV12-3/TRBV12-4
CDR3 protein: CASSRTGETEAFF

clone size: -
V gene: TRBV18
CDR3 protein: CASSPVTGRDSPLHF

clone size: -
V gene: TRBV30
CDR3 protein: CAWSVLQGAGEKLFF

clone size: once
V gene: TRBV2
CDR3 protein: CASSTVGADTQYF

clone size: -
V gene: TRBV6-4
CDR3 protein: CASSSVGAGTDTQYF

clone size: -
V gene: TRBV30
CDR3 protein: CAWTRGDEKLFF

clone size: -
V gene: TRBV27
CDR3 protein: CASSLKQGGAYEQYF

clone size: -
V gene: TRBV5-5
CDR3 protein: CASSYPEHYEQYF

clone size: -
V gene: TRBV19
CDR3 protein: CASSIVGRGNTEAFF

clone size: -
V gene: TRBV3-1/TRBV3-2
CDR3 protein: CASSRGGSGTADTQYF

clone size: -
V gene: TRBV6-5
CDR3 protein: CASSKVMNTEAFF

clone size: -
V gene: TRBV5-6
CDR3 protein: CASRVGTATRETQYF

clone size: -
V gene: TRBV5-6
CDR3 protein: CASSLSGVTDTQYF

clone size: -
V gene: TRBV5-6
CDR3 protein: CASSLGQGWDGYTF

clone size: -
V gene: TRBV7-2
CDR3 protein: CASSRDTMGYGYTF

clone size: -
V gene: TRBV11-2
CDR3 protein: CASSFLGTIQETQYF

clone size: -
V gene: TRBV3-1/TRBV3-2
CDR3 protein: CASSQVWTAISEKLFF

clone size: -
V gene: TRBV6-5
CDR3 protein: CASRRDRSTDTQYF

clone size: -
V gene: TRBV29-1
CDR3 protein: CSVDGTGLLEETQYF